A selection of T cell receptor beta chains follows, all from one sample in a study of T cells in Graves' hyperthyroidism and ophthalmopathy. TCRdb ran MiXCR on the multiplex PCR reads and lists one entry per CDR3 protein. The sample lists a few hundred thousand distinct CDR3 sequences, around 16% occurring once. Source material: blood. The receptors were gathered from a middle-aged man with Graves' hyperthyroidism. The conserved cysteine and the conserved F or W are not part of the CDR3 here. Each record gives: V gene, clone size, J gene, CDR3 protein. Only some rows state a clone size, as once, few, many or a class for expanded clones.

v_gene: TRBV5-6
abundance: NA
j_gene: TRBJ1-1
CDR3aa: ASSPAGVRDMNTEAF

v_gene: TRBV7-2
abundance: NA
j_gene: TRBJ1-6
CDR3aa: ASSLETGFSPLH

v_gene: TRBV5-5
abundance: many
j_gene: TRBJ2-1
CDR3aa: ASSLAGTPYNEQF

v_gene: TRBV9
abundance: few
j_gene: TRBJ2-3
CDR3aa: ASSVGVGTQY

v_gene: TRBV12-3/TRBV12-4
abundance: many
j_gene: TRBJ1-1
CDR3aa: ASSLMAGRTEAF

v_gene: TRBV6-1
abundance: NA
j_gene: TRBJ2-6
CDR3aa: ASSAGRSGANVLT

v_gene: TRBV7-3
abundance: NA
j_gene: TRBJ2-7
CDR3aa: ASSPRAAGIGHEQY

v_gene: TRBV5-1
abundance: NA
j_gene: TRBJ2-7
CDR3aa: ASSLDLTYEQY

v_gene: TRBV28
abundance: few
j_gene: TRBJ1-4
CDR3aa: ASSLTGIPEKLF

v_gene: TRBV2
abundance: many
j_gene: TRBJ1-4
CDR3aa: ASSEMGPYGGKLF

v_gene: TRBV20-1
abundance: NA
j_gene: TRBJ2-7
CDR3aa: SARETSGTYEQY

v_gene: TRBV7-2
abundance: NA
j_gene: TRBJ2-1
CDR3aa: ASSRRERSEQF

v_gene: TRBV28
abundance: few
j_gene: TRBJ2-1
CDR3aa: ASRRSGGIKHNEQF

v_gene: TRBV20-1
abundance: few
j_gene: TRBJ1-2
CDR3aa: SAREPGLYGYT

v_gene: TRBV12-3/TRBV12-4
abundance: many
j_gene: TRBJ2-3
CDR3aa: ASNIGRLDTQY

v_gene: TRBV5-6
abundance: few
j_gene: TRBJ2-2
CDR3aa: ASSFQVALGDTGELF

v_gene: TRBV20-1
abundance: NA
j_gene: TRBJ1-5
CDR3aa: SASGDRFDQPQH

v_gene: TRBV7-3
abundance: NA
j_gene: TRBJ2-4
CDR3aa: ASSLSLGVGTKNIQY

v_gene: TRBV6-2/TRBV6-3
abundance: many
j_gene: TRBJ2-7
CDR3aa: ASSYSRQPQISYEQY

v_gene: TRBV2
abundance: many
j_gene: TRBJ2-5
CDR3aa: ASSPPRTRIETQY

v_gene: TRBV9
abundance: many
j_gene: TRBJ2-7
CDR3aa: ASSVDSGRYYEQY

v_gene: TRBV5-1
abundance: many
j_gene: TRBJ2-5
CDR3aa: ASSTGTGSIETQY

v_gene: TRBV19
abundance: few
j_gene: TRBJ1-5
CDR3aa: ASSSQTRNQPQH

v_gene: TRBV12-3/TRBV12-4
abundance: many
j_gene: TRBJ1-5
CDR3aa: ASSLAGRPWQPQH

v_gene: TRBV9
abundance: many
j_gene: TRBJ2-2
CDR3aa: ASSALTGGELF

v_gene: TRBV18
abundance: many
j_gene: TRBJ1-1
CDR3aa: ASSPSTGRTEAF

v_gene: TRBV6-1
abundance: few
j_gene: TRBJ1-1
CDR3aa: ASSETGMSPEAF

v_gene: TRBV19
abundance: few
j_gene: TRBJ2-1
CDR3aa: ASSLYSGGTEQF

v_gene: TRBV4-2
abundance: NA
j_gene: TRBJ1-4
CDR3aa: ASSHSPKDGEKLF

v_gene: TRBV19
abundance: NA
j_gene: TRBJ2-5
CDR3aa: ASSRTGAETQY

v_gene: TRBV4-3
abundance: NA
j_gene: TRBJ2-3
CDR3aa: ASSQDVSGGEDTQY

v_gene: TRBV5-1
abundance: many
j_gene: TRBJ2-5
CDR3aa: ASSSSGGEETQY

v_gene: TRBV7-2
abundance: few
j_gene: TRBJ2-1
CDR3aa: ASSPQSGAGSEQF

v_gene: TRBV5-1
abundance: many
j_gene: TRBJ1-1
CDR3aa: ASSLYRAINTEAF

v_gene: TRBV19
abundance: few
j_gene: TRBJ1-1
CDR3aa: ASSPTGTHTEAF

v_gene: TRBV5-1
abundance: many
j_gene: TRBJ1-6
CDR3aa: ASSLGGNSPLH

v_gene: TRBV15
abundance: NA
j_gene: TRBJ1-1
CDR3aa: ATSPEGLDMNTEAF

v_gene: TRBV9
abundance: many
j_gene: TRBJ2-1
CDR3aa: ASSVVASGGLLEQF

v_gene: TRBV30
abundance: many
j_gene: TRBJ2-4
CDR3aa: AWGGQGGDIQY

v_gene: TRBV11-2
abundance: many
j_gene: TRBJ2-7
CDR3aa: ASSLAAGAYEQY

v_gene: TRBV19
abundance: few
j_gene: TRBJ1-6
CDR3aa: ASMPAGDSPLH

v_gene: TRBV28
abundance: many
j_gene: TRBJ1-5
CDR3aa: ASSNRVQPQH

v_gene: TRBV19
abundance: many
j_gene: TRBJ1-1
CDR3aa: ASSFGGVSYTEAF